The 17 T cell receptor beta chains listed next were all sequenced from one sample in a study of regulatory dendritic cells for organ transplantation. Clones were sequenced by immunoSEQ multiplex PCR, and TCRdb holds only the in-frame ones, with some missing. The data contain fewer than 40,000 clones, 85% to 95% of them seen just once; the ten biggest clones take up around 0.11%. Sequenced sample: naive CD8+ T cells from blood. Specified subset: CD45RA+ naive T cells. The receptors stem from a human donor in good health.

V is TRBV7-6 and J is TRBJ2-5; 9 nucleotides line up with TRBD2. The V gene's germline CDR1 is SGHVS and CDR2 FNYEAQ. Unmatched junction bases numbered 0, after V lost 5 bases and J lost 5 bases. This CDR3 is 12 amino acids long. The DNA of the CDR3 is TGTGCCAGCAGCGGACTAGCGGAGACCCAGTACTTC. Its translation is CASSGLAETQYF.

The chain joins TRBV5-4 to TRBJ2-7; D unclear. The CDR3 is made up of 13 amino acids. The germline gives CDR1 SGHNT, CDR2 YYREEE (reference sequence). Trimming removed 0 bases from V and 4 bases from J, with 8 bases in between. The CDR3 nucleotides are TGTGCCAGCAGCTTGGGGACCCTATACGAGCAGTACTTC. The encoded protein is CASSLGTLYEQYF.

The table lists this clone with a few counts. The chain uses TRBV19 and TRBJ1-2, with D hard to call. Germline CDR1 LNHDA, CDR2 SQIVND (reference sequence). The CDR3 contains 14 residues. Trimming removed 3 bases from V and 0 bases from J, with 8 bases in between. In DNA form, the CDR3 reads TGTGCCAGTAGTATCCGAAGCTCTAACTATGGCTACACCTTC. It yields the protein CASSIRSSNYGYTF.

V is TRBV6-4 and J is TRBJ2-7, with D unresolved. The CDR3 is 13 amino acids. V dropped 0 bases and J dropped 6 bases, with 9 bases sitting between them. The germline V gene has CDR1 MRHNA and CDR2 SNTAGT. CDR3 region: CASSDSWDGEQYF. The DNA of the CDR3 is TGTGCCAGCAGTGACTCGTGGGATGGCGAGCAGTACTTC.

CDR3 amino acids: CASSRDGGTGELFF. As DNA, the CDR3 is TGTGCCAGCAGCCGGGACGGGGGGACCGGGGAGCTGTTTTTT. The chain carries TRBV9 and TRBJ2-2, with 7 bases lining up with TRBD2. The CDR3 sequence is 14 residues long. Germline CDR1 SGDLS, CDR2 YYNGEE. V gave up 4 bases and J gave up 5 bases; unmatched junction bases: 5.

The chain is built from TRBV9 and TRBJ2-7, with 11 positions matching TRBD2. J was trimmed by 3 bases and V by 5 bases; bases with no gene match: 7. Germline loops: CDR1 SGDLS, CDR2 YYNGEE. This CDR3 spans 15 amino acids. DNA of the CDR3: TGTGCCAGCAGTGAGGCTAGCGGGAGGTACTACGAGCAGTACTTC. Translated, it gives CASSEASGRYYEQYF.

A single count supports this clone. The chain combines TRBV10-3 with TRBJ1-2; D is unresolved. Trimming shortened V by 2 bases and J by 3 bases, and 10 bases separated the two germline ends. The CDR3 sequence is 14 residues long. Germline V gene lookup returns CDR1 ENHRY and CDR2 SYGVKD. CDR3 sequence: CAISETTAYYGYTF. CDR3 coding DNA: TGTGCCATCAGTGAGACGACGGCGTACTATGGCTACACCTTC.

The chain carries TRBV11-2 and TRBJ2-3, with D possibly being TRBD2 (5 bases). Germline loops: CDR1 SGHAT, CDR2 FQNNGV. V was pared by 5 bases and J by 3 bases, with 6 bases between. There are 12 residues in the CDR3. The CDR3 loop reads CASSTGTDTQYF. CDR3 bases: TGTGCCAGCAGCACGGGGACAGATACGCAGTATTTT.

This chain uses TRBV14 with TRBJ1-1; no definite D call. This CDR3 has 14 residues. Germline V CDR1 and CDR2: SGHDN, FVKESK. V was cut by 0 bases and J by 3 bases, with 8 bases left in between. The CDR3: CASSQESAYTEAFF. The CDR3 DNA reads as TGTGCCAGCAGCCAAGAAAGTGCCTACACTGAAGCTTTCTTT.

The chain links TRBV19 to TRBJ2-1; weak D call: TRBD1 (5 bases). Germline V gene lookup returns CDR1 LNHDA and CDR2 SQIVND (reference sequence). This CDR3 has 16 residues. With 6 bases removed from V and 6 bases from J, the gap between germline ends came to 21 bases. This chain's CDR3 is CASRDERWGHINEQFF. For the CDR3, the DNA is TGTGCCAGTAGGGACGAGCGATGGGGCCATATCAATGAGCAGTTCTTC. The variable domain in full, with the rest retrieved from reference TRBV19 and TRBJ2-1, is DGGITQSPKYLFRKEGQNVTLSCEQNLNHDAMYWYRQDPGQGLRLIYYSQIVNDFQKGDIAEGYSVSREKKESFPLTVTSAQKNPTAFYLCASRDERWGHINEQFFGPGTRLTVL.

The chain has TRBV4-1 and TRBJ1-4; D is uncertain. CDR3 length equals 15 residues. Trimming pared 5 bases from V and 5 bases from J, leaving 15 bases between. The germline gives CDR1 MGHRA, CDR2 YSYEKL. CDR3 protein: CASSLRNRENEKLFF. In nucleotides, the CDR3 is TGCGCCAGCAGCTTGCGGAACAGAGAGAATGAAAAACTGTTTTTT.

The genes are TRBV9 and TRBJ2-2; no firm D call. V lost 0 bases and J lost 4, with 4 bases in between. The CDR3 extends over 13 amino acids. Germline V gene lookup returns CDR1 SGDLS and CDR2 YYNGEE. The CDR3 is CASSVVSTGELFF. In DNA, the CDR3 is TGTGCCAGCAGCGTAGTAAGCACCGGGGAGCTGTTTTTT.

This chain connects TRBV6-7 to TRBJ1-4; D not resolved. TRBV6-7 is flagged as an ORF with uncertain function. With 2 bases removed from V and 8 bases from J, the gap between germline ends came to 12 bases. CDR3 length: 14 amino acids. The CDR3 spells CASSYGPQGEKLFF. In DNA form, the CDR3 reads TGTGCCAGCAGTTACGGTCCCCAAGGGGAAAAACTGTTTTTT.

This chain uses TRBV28 with TRBJ2-3; D is unresolved. The V end was cut by 5 bases, the J end by 6 bases, with 12 bases between. The germline gives CDR1 MDHEN, CDR2 SYDVKM. The CDR3 has 13 amino acids. The CDR3 is CASSLGLFDTQYF. The CDR3 nucleotides are TGTGCCAGCAGTCTAGGCCTGTTCGATACGCAGTATTTT. Combining the CDR3 with reference TRBV28 and TRBJ2-3 gives the whole variable domain DVKVTQSSRYLVKRTGEKVFLECVQDMDHENMFWYRQDPGLGLRLIYFSYDVKMKEKGDIPEGYSVSREKKERFSLILESASTNQTSMYLCASSLGLFDTQYFGPGTRLTVL.

The chain combines TRBV27 with TRBJ2-7, with TRBD2 identical over 7 bases. J lost 6 bases, V lost 6 bases, and 11 bases had no gene match. The CDR3 covers 14 residues. Germline CDR1 and CDR2: MNHEY and SMNVEV (reference sequence). DNA of the CDR3: TGTGCCAGCAGCCCGGGACTACCCACAACCGAGCAGTACTTC. Translating gives CASSPGLPTTEQYF.

The V gene is TRBV9, the J gene TRBJ2-3; D uncertain. The CDR3 contains 15 residues. Germline loops: CDR1 SGDLS, CDR2 YYNGEE. Trimming stripped 4 bases from V and 0 bases from J, with 12 bases between. This CDR3 is CASSLGRTSTDTQYF. The DNA for the CDR3 is TGTGCCAGCAGCCTTGGACGAACGAGCACAGATACGCAGTATTTT.

The CDR3 bases are TGTGCCAGCAGCTACATCCCGGGACAGGGAATGAACACTGAAGCTTTCTTT. It is translated as CASSYIPGQGMNTEAFF. This sequence joins TRBV7-2 and TRBJ1-1; 9 bases agree with TRBD1. The junction had 9 bases not matched to a gene; V was cut back by 4 bases and J by 0 bases. Germline CDR1 reads SGHTA; CDR2 reads FQGNSA. The CDR3 spans 17 residues.